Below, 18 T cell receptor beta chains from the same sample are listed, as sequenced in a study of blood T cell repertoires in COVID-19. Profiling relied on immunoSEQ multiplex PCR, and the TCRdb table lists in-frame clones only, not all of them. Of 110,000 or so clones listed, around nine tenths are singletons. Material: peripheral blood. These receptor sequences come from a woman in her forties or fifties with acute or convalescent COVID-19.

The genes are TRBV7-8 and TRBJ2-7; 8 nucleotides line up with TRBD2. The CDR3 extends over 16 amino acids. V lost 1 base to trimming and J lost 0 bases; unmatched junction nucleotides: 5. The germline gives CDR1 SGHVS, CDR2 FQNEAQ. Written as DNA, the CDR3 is TGTGCCAGCAGCTTAGGGCGGGGGGCCGTCTCCTACGAGCAGTACTTC. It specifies CASSLGRGAVSYEQYF.

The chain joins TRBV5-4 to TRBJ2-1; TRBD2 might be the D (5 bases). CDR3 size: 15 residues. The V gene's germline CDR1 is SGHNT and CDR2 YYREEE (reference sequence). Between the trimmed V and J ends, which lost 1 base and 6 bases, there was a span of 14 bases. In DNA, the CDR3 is TGTGCCAGCAGCTTGCTGGGAAGCGGTGGCAATGAGCAGTTCTTC. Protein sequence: CASSLLGSGGNEQFF. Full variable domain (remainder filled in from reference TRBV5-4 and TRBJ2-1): ETGVTQSPTHLIKTRGQQVTLRCSSQSGHNTVSWYQQALGQGPQFIFQYYREEENGRGNFPPRFSGLQFPNYSSELNVNALELDDSALYLCASSLLGSGGNEQFFGPGTRLTVL.

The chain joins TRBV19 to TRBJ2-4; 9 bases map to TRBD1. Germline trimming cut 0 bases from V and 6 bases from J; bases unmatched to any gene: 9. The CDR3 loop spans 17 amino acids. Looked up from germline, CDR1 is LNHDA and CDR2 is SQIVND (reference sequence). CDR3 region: CASSIESFGQGRNIQYF. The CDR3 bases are TGTGCCAGTAGTATAGAGTCGTTTGGACAGGGGAGAAACATTCAGTACTTC. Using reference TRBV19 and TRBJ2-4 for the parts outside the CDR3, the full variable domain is DGGITQSPKYLFRKEGQNVTLSCEQNLNHDAMYWYRQDPGQGLRLIYYSQIVNDFQKGDIAEGYSVSREKKESFPLTVTSAQKNPTAFYLCASSIESFGQGRNIQYFGAGTRLSVL.

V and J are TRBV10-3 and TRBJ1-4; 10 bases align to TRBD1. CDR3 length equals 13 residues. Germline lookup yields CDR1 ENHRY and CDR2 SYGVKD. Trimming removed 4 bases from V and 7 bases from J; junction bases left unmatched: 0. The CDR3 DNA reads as TGTGCCATCAGTGGGGACAGGGGTGAAAAACTGTTTTTT. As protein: CAISGDRGEKLFF.

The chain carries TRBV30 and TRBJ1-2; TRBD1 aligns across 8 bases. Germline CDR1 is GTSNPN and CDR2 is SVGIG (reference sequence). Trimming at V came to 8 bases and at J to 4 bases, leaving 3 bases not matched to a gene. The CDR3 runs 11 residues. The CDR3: CAGDRPYGYTF. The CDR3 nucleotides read TGTGCCGGGGACAGGCCCTATGGCTACACCTTC.

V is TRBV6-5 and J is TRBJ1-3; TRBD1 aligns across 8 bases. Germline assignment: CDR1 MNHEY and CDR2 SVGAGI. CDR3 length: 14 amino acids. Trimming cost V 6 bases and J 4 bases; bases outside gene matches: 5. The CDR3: CASSGQGVGNTIYF. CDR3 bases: TGTGCCAGCAGCGGACAGGGAGTAGGAAACACCATATATTTT.

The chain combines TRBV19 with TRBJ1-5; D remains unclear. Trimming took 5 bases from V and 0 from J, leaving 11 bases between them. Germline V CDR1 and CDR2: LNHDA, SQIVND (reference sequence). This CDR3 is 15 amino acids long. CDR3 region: CASSEASSSNQPQHF. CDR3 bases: TGTGCCAGTAGTGAGGCCTCTTCTAGCAATCAGCCCCAGCATTTT.

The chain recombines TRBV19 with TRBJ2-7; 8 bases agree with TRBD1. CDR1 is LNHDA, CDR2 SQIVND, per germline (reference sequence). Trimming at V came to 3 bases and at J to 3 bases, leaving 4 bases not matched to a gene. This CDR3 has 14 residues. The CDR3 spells CASSIGTGLYEQYF. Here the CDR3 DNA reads TGTGCCAGTAGTATTGGGACAGGTCTCTACGAGCAGTACTTC.

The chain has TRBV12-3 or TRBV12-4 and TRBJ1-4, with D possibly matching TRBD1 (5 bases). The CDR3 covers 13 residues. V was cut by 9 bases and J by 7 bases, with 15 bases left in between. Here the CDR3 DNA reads TGTGCCAGTTTCCCAGGGCCGGGTGAAAAACTGTTTTTT. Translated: CASFPGPGEKLFF.

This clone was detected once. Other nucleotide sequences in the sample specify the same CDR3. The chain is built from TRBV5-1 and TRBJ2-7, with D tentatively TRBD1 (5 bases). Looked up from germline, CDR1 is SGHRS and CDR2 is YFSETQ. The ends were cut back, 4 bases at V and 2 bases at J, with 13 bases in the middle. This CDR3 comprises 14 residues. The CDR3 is CASSPGQGPYEQYF. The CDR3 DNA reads TGCGCCAGCAGCCCGGGCCAGGGTCCCTACGAGCAGTACTTC.

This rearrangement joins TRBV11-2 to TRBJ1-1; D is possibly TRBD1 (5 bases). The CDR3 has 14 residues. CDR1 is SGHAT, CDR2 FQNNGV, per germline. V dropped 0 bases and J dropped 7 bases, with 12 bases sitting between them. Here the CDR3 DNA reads TGTGCCAGCAGCTTAGATTACGGGGGAAATGAAGCTTTCTTT. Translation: CASSLDYGGNEAFF.

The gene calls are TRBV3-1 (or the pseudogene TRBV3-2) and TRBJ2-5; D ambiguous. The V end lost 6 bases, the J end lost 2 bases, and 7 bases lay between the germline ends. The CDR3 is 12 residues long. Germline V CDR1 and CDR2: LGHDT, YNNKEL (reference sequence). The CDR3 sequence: CASSVSQETQYF. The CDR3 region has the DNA TGTGCCAGCAGTGTGTCACAAGAGACCCAGTACTTC.

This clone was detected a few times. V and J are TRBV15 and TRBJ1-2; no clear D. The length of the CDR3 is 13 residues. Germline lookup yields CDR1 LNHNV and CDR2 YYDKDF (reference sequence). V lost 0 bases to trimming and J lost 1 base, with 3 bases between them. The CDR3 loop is CATSRDSNYGYTF. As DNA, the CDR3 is TGTGCCACCAGCAGAGATAGTAACTATGGCTACACCTTC.

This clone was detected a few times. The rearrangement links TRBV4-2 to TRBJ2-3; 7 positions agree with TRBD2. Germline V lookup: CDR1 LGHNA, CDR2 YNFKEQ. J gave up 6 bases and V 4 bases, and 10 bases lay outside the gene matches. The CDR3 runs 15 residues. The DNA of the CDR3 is TGTGCCAGCAGCCCCCGGGGGGAAGAACCGGATACGCAGTATTTT. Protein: CASSPRGEEPDTQYF.

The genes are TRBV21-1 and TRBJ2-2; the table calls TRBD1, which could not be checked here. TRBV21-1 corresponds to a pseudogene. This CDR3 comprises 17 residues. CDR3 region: CASSKTTDRGNTGELFF. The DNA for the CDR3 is TGTGCCAGCAGCAAGACGACCGACAGGGGAAACACCGGGGAGCTGTTTTTT.

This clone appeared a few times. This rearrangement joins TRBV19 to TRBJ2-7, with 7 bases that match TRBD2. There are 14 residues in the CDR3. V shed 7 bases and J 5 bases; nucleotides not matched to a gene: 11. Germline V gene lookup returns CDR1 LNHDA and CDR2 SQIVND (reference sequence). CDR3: CASKAGVSKDEQYF. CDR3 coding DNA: TGTGCCAGTAAGGCGGGAGTTAGTAAGGACGAGCAGTACTTC.

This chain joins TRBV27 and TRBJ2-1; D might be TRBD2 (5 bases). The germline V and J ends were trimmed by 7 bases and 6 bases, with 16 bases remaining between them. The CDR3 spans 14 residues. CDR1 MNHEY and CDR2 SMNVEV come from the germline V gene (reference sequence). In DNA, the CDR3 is TGTGCCAGCAAAGAAGAGGGCCCGGGCAATGAGCAGTTCTTC. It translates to CASKEEGPGNEQFF.

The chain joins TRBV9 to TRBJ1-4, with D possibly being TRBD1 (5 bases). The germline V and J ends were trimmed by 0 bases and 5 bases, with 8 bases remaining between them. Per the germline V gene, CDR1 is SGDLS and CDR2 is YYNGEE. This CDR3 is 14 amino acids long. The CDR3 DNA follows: TGTGCCAGCAGCGTAGCGGAGGGGAATGAAAAACTGTTTTTT. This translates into CASSVAEGNEKLFF.